One sample yielded the 27 T cell receptor beta chains listed below, sequenced in a study of cytomegalovirus exposure and HLA in healthy donors. Primers for the PCR totalled 60 Vbeta and 13 Jbeta. Repertoires were generated with immunoSEQ multiplex PCR, while TCRdb's copy carries only in-frame clones and drops some. The sample shows roughly 160,000 clones, roughly 80% of them seen only once. The sequenced sample was PBMCs. These receptor sequences come from a woman aged 45-65 years in good health and CMV-seronegative.

This clone was counted a single time. One end of the junction does not line up with germline, which may come from a read error. This CDR3 is also generated by other DNA sequences in the sample. This chain joins TRBV9 and TRBJ2-2; D is undetermined. This CDR3 has 15 amino acids. Germline V gene lookup returns CDR1 SGDLS and CDR2 YYNGEE. The chain's CDR3 is CASSVAGTNTGELFF. CDR3 coding DNA: TGTGCCAGCAGCGTTGCAGGAACGAATACCGGGGAGCTGTTTTTT.

V is TRBV28 and J is TRBJ1-3, with D possibly TRBD1 on 5 matching bases. Germline CDR1 reads MDHEN; CDR2 reads SYDVKM. Trimming shortened V by 5 bases and J by 7 bases, and 24 bases separated the two germline ends. This CDR3 is built from 17 residues. Written as DNA, the CDR3 is TGTGCCAGCAGTATACCCCAGCCGCCGGGGGATGGGAACACCATATATTTT. Translating it yields CASSIPQPPGDGNTIYF.

The chain carries TRBV5-5 and TRBJ1-1; D might be TRBD1 (6 bases). Between the trimmed V and J ends, which lost 4 bases and 4 bases, there was a span of 11 bases. Germline V gene data show CDR1 as SGHKS and CDR2 as YYEKEE (reference sequence). CDR3 length equals 13 residues. CDR3 nucleotide sequence: TGTGCCAGCAGCCTTCGGACAGCCACTGAAGCTTTCTTT. It translates to CASSLRTATEAFF.

The gene calls are TRBV7-2 and TRBJ2-2; 7 nucleotides match TRBD1. Germline V lookup: CDR1 SGHTA, CDR2 FQGNSA. V was clipped by 4 bases and J by 0 bases; unmatched bases: 2. The CDR3 consists of 15 residues. DNA of the CDR3: TGTGCCAGCAGCTGGGACAGCGCGAACACCGGGGAGCTGTTTTTT. The encoded protein is CASSWDSANTGELFF.

The chain employs TRBV14 and TRBJ2-7; D remains unclear. The germline gives CDR1 SGHDN, CDR2 FVKESK. The CDR3 runs 16 residues. V was shortened by 3 bases and J by 1 base, with 16 bases between the two germline ends. The CDR3 loop is CASSHLPRWVSYEQYF. As DNA, the CDR3 is TGTGCCAGCAGCCACCTTCCTAGGTGGGTATCCTACGAGCAGTACTTC.

The V and J genes are TRBV19 and TRBJ1-4, with D perhaps matching TRBD1 (5 bases). Trimming left V 6 bases short and J 6 bases short, with 11 bases between. Per germline, CDR1 LNHDA and CDR2 SQIVND (reference sequence). There are 13 residues in the CDR3. CDR3 sequence: CASSRTGDEKLFF. CDR3 DNA: TGTGCCAGTAGCAGGACGGGGGATGAAAAACTGTTTTTT.

This clone occurred a few times. The chain joins TRBV5-4 to TRBJ1-2; no firm D call. Per germline, CDR1 SGHNT and CDR2 YYREEE (reference sequence). The V end lost 2 bases, the J end lost 1 base, and 12 bases lay between the germline ends. This CDR3 has 15 residues. The CDR3 region is CASSFGSGLNYGYTF. DNA of the CDR3: TGTGCCAGCAGCTTCGGTTCAGGTCTTAACTATGGCTACACCTTC. The full variable domain, completed using reference TRBV5-4 and TRBJ1-2, is ETGVTQSPTHLIKTRGQQVTLRCSSQSGHNTVSWYQQALGQGPQFIFQYYREEENGRGNFPPRFSGLQFPNYSSELNVNALELDDSALYLCASSFGSGLNYGYTFGSGTRLTVV.

The J gene is TRBJ2-1, the V gene TRBV27; the D gene is possibly TRBD1 (5 bases). The CDR3 is 16 amino acids. The V end lost 2 bases, the J end lost 6 bases, and 17 bases lay between the germline ends. Germline V gives CDR1 MNHEY, CDR2 SMNVEV (reference sequence). The CDR3 DNA reads TGTGCCAGCAGTTTAATCTACCTGGGCAGGGTCAATGAGCAGTTCTTC. Protein: CASSLIYLGRVNEQFF.

In regard to this clone: Other nucleotide sequences in the sample specify the same CDR3. This sequence joins TRBV2 and TRBJ1-5; D unclear. The V gene lost 1 base and the J gene lost 2 bases, with 9 bases spanning the gap. The germline V gene has CDR1 SNHLY and CDR2 FYNNEI. The CDR3 spans 15 residues. The CDR3 bases are TGTGCCAGCAGTGAAGAGGCTCAGGGCAATCAGCCCCAGCATTTT. The encoded protein is CASSEEAQGNQPQHF.

The rearrangement links TRBV27 to TRBJ2-2, with TRBD2 matching 7 bases. Germline CDR1 is MNHEY and CDR2 is SMNVEV (reference sequence). With 4 bases clipped from V and 2 bases from J, the junction kept 4 bases outside the gene matches. The CDR3 sequence is 15 residues long. Here the CDR3 DNA reads TGTGCCAGCAGTTGGAGCGGGGACAACACCGGGGAGCTGTTTTTT. Amino acid sequence: CASSWSGDNTGELFF.

The chain carries TRBV6-5 and TRBJ2-7; 8 bases fit TRBD1. Trimming took 5 bases from V and 3 from J; bases not matched to a gene: 6. Germline V gene sequence: CDR1 MNHEY, CDR2 SVGAGI. The CDR3 spans 14 residues. The DNA of the CDR3 is TGTGCCAGCAGTCCGGACAGGGAGATCTACGAGCAGTACTTC. This gives the protein CASSPDREIYEQYF.

This clone was seen a few times. This chain joins TRBV5-4 and TRBJ2-2; D gene unclear. V was shortened by 3 bases and J by 0 bases, with 12 bases between the two germline ends. The germline V gene encodes CDR1 SGHNT and CDR2 YYREEE (reference sequence). This CDR3 region has 16 residues. Written as DNA, the CDR3 is TGTGCCAGCAGCTCGTCCGCTATTTCGAACACCGGGGAGCTGTTTTTT. This codes for CASSSSAISNTGELFF.

CDR3 DNA sequence: TGTGCCAGCAGCGTAAACGCGGGGGTCACAGATACGCAGTATTTT. This codes for CASSVNAGVTDTQYF. The chain employs TRBV9 and TRBJ2-3; 7 positions match TRBD2. Germline CDR1 and CDR2: SGDLS and YYNGEE. The J segment lost 2 bases and the V segment lost 1 base, leaving 4 bases of the junction unmatched. The CDR3 covers 15 residues. Based on the CDR3 plus reference TRBV9 and TRBJ2-3, the full variable domain is DSGVTQTPKHLITATGQRVTLRCSPRSGDLSVYWYQQSLDQGLQFLIQYYNGEERAKGNILERFSAQQFPDLHSELNLSSLELGDSALYFCASSVNAGVTDTQYFGPGTRLTVL.

This chain uses TRBV30 with TRBJ2-1; 10 nucleotides line up with TRBD1. V shed 3 bases and J 8 bases; nucleotides not matched to a gene: 10. Germline CDR1 reads GTSNPN; CDR2 reads SVGIG (reference sequence). CDR3 length: 15 amino acids. The CDR3 nucleotides are TGTGCCTGGAGGTCCGGGACAGGGGTTTTGCATGAGCAGTTCTTC. Translation gives CAWRSGTGVLHEQFF.

The V call is TRBV7-9, the J call TRBJ2-6; 9 nucleotides line up with TRBD1. The CDR3 has 18 residues. Germline V gene lookup returns CDR1 SEHNR and CDR2 FQNEAQ (reference sequence). Germline trimming cut 3 bases from V and 0 bases from J; bases unmatched to any gene: 6. The CDR3 sequence is CASSFGTGFFSGANVLTF. CDR3 in DNA: TGTGCCAGCAGCTTCGGGACAGGGTTTTTCTCTGGGGCCAACGTCCTGACTTTC.

The rearrangement uses TRBV19 and TRBJ2-2; weak D call: TRBD2 (6 bases). The germline V gene encodes CDR1 LNHDA and CDR2 SQIVND (reference sequence). CDR3 length: 16 amino acids. V was cut by 5 bases and J by 6 bases, with 19 bases left in between. CDR3 DNA sequence: TGTGCCAGTAGTCCTGGGGGGAAGGGGCGTGCCGGGGAGCTGTTTTTT. It is translated as CASSPGGKGRAGELFF.

V and J are TRBV5-6 and TRBJ1-6, with TRBD1 matching 7 bases. The trim removed 0 bases at V and 6 bases at J, leaving 6 bases unmatched. The CDR3 covers 16 residues. Germline V gene lookup returns CDR1 SGHDT and CDR2 YYEEEE. The CDR3 DNA reads as TGTGCCAGCAGCTTGGCGGGACAGCGGATTAATTCACCCCTCCACTTT. This sequence encodes CASSLAGQRINSPLHF.

The chain uses TRBV29-1 and TRBJ2-5; TRBD1 aligns across 7 bases. There are 12 residues in the CDR3. Germline trimming cut 2 bases from V and 4 bases from J; bases unmatched to any gene: 1. Germline CDR1 reads SQVTM; CDR2 reads ANQGSEA. The CDR3 spells CSVERGRETQYF. CDR3 sequence (DNA): TGCAGCGTTGAAAGGGGGCGAGAGACCCAGTACTTC. The variable domain in full, completed from reference TRBV29-1 and TRBJ2-5, reads SAVISQKPSRDICQRGTSLTIQCQVDSQVTMMFWYRQQPGQSLTLIATANQGSEATYESGFVIDKFPISRPNLTFSTLTVSNMSPEDSSIYLCSVERGRETQYFGPGTRLLVL.

This rearrangement joins TRBV27 to TRBJ2-1, with 8 bases that match TRBD2. The length of the CDR3 is 13 residues. CDR1 and CDR2 (germline): MNHEY, SMNVEV (reference sequence). J gave up 5 bases and V 5 bases, and 2 bases lay outside the gene matches. CDR3 bases: TGTGCCAGCAGTCCGACTAGCGACAATGAGCAGTTCTTC. It is translated as CASSPTSDNEQFF.

The chain employs TRBV4-1 and TRBJ2-5, with D possibly being TRBD1 (6 bases). Trimming cost V 4 bases and J 4 bases, with 22 bases left between them. There are 17 residues in the CDR3. Looked up from germline, CDR1 is MGHRA and CDR2 is YSYEKL. The CDR3 nucleotides read TGCGCCAGCAGCCGAGCTTTTTTTCAGGGGCGAGGAGAGACCCAGTACTTC. This translates into CASSRAFFQGRGETQYF.

J is TRBJ1-2 and V is TRBV28; D is unclear. Per germline, CDR1 MDHEN and CDR2 SYDVKM. The ends were cut back, 2 bases at V and 4 bases at J, with 17 bases in the middle. The CDR3 is 16 amino acids. Here the CDR3 reads CASSLRQRIIVYGYTF. The CDR3 DNA reads as TGTGCCAGCAGTTTAAGGCAGCGGATAATAGTCTATGGCTACACCTTC.

This sequence joins TRBV7-2 and TRBJ2-3; 11 nucleotides match TRBD2. The V segment lost 5 bases and the J segment 4 bases; nucleotides outside the gene matches: 11. In germline, CDR1 is SGHTA, CDR2 FQGNSA. This CDR3 contains 17 residues. The CDR3 region has the DNA TGTGCCAGCAGCCGCCAACTAGCGGGAGTTTCCGCAGATACGCAGTATTTT. This translates into CASSRQLAGVSADTQYF.

This chain joins TRBV29-1 and TRBJ2-1; D is ambiguous. The CDR3 runs 13 residues. Germline CDR1 and CDR2: SQVTM and ANQGSEA. V dropped 1 base and J dropped 6 bases, with 10 bases sitting between them. CDR3 bases: TGCAGCGTTGAAGGTCCTACGGTCAATGAGCAGTTCTTC. Amino acids: CSVEGPTVNEQFF.

The chain couples TRBV6-5 to TRBJ2-5; no reliable D call. Germline CDR1 MNHEY, CDR2 SVGAGI. Trimming took off 0 bases at V and 4 bases at J, with 12 bases between the two ends. The CDR3 runs 15 residues. Written as DNA, the CDR3 is TGTGCCAGCAGTTACTCGTTGACTCCTGGAGAGACCCAGTACTTC. This encodes CASSYSLTPGETQYF.

The rearrangement uses TRBV18 and TRBJ1-1; D remains ambiguous. V dropped 5 bases and J dropped 3 bases, with 10 bases sitting between them. CDR1 is KGHSH and CDR2 is LQKENI in the germline V gene. This CDR3 region has 13 residues. The CDR3, as DNA: TGTGCCAGCTCAGTGAAGCCGGACACTGAAGCTTTCTTT. Its protein is CASSVKPDTEAFF.

CDR3 sequence reads: CASSAGTGDGYEQYF. Written as DNA, the CDR3 is TGTGCCAGCAGCGCTGGGACAGGGGATGGGTACGAGCAGTACTTC. This chain joins TRBV2 and TRBJ2-7, with 10 bases lining up with TRBD1. The CDR3 has 15 residues. The trim removed 6 bases at V and 4 bases at J, leaving 9 bases unmatched. CDR1 is SNHLY, CDR2 FYNNEI, per germline.

V and J are TRBV19 and TRBJ1-3; 10 nucleotides line up with TRBD1. Germline CDR1 and CDR2: LNHDA and SQIVND (reference sequence). V was clipped by 10 bases and J by 7 bases; unmatched bases: 10. This CDR3 contains 14 residues. The CDR3 loop reads CATRTGTGVNTIYF. CDR3 DNA sequence: TGTGCCACCCGCACCGGGACAGGGGTCAACACCATATATTTT. Full variable domain (outside the CDR3, taken from reference TRBV19 and TRBJ1-3): DGGITQSPKYLFRKEGQNVTLSCEQNLNHDAMYWYRQDPGQGLRLIYYSQIVNDFQKGDIAEGYSVSREKKESFPLTVTSAQKNPTAFYLCATRTGTGVNTIYFGEGSWLTVV.